Described below is a single T cell receptor beta chain sequence and its context. Its antigen remains unknown. The sample is drawn from a study of shared clonotypes between healthy human individuals. Study details: Two women and a few men aged 18 to 49 made up the donors.

Authors' processing steps: Filtering differed, since immunoSEQ gave only junction sequences and no quality scores. The assay was immunoSEQ multiplex PCR, and TCRdb's table has in-frame clones only and misses some. Clone size and the V and J calls come from that table; the DNA yielded D and trimming. Among 2 million to 2.5 million clones listed, approximately 95% were seen once. Negatively enriched CD4+ T cells were divided by CD45RA into naive and memory. Losses at the gene ends were 4 bases for V and 2 bases for J; bases not matched to a gene: 7. Germline-derived CDR1 and CDR2 are ENHRY and SYGVKD. The CDR3 totals 15 residues. Whole-study findings and limits: Rarefaction gave evidence that sorted-subset sequencing remained incomplete despite large depth.

The rearrangement links TRBV10-3 to TRBJ2-7; 8 bases fit TRBD1. This sequence was found in a man aged 18 to 29 in good health. The sequenced material came from naive CD4+ T cells sorted from blood. The subset denotes: CD45RA+ positively selected. The CDR3 DNA reads TGTGCCATCAGTGTATCCGGGACAGGAACCTACGAGCAGTACTTC. It codes for CAISVSGTGTYEQYF.